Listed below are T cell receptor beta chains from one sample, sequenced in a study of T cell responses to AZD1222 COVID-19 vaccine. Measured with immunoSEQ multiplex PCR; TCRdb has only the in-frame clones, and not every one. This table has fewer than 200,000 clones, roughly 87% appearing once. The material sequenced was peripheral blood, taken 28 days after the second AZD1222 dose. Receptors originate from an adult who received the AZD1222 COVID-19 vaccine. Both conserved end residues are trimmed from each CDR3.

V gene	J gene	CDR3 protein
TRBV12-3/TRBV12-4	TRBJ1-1	ASRGGRPEAF
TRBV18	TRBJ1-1	ASRRETEAF
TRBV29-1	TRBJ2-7	SVDAPGQGDEQY
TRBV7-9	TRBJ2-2	ASSLAGGNTGELF
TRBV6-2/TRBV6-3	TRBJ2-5	ASSYRRDSIQETQY
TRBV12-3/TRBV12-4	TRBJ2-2	ASSLGLAGELF
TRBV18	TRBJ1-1	ASSGQGEGNTEAF
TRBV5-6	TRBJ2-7	ASSLFTAPPGSYEQY
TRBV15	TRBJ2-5	ATSRGLEGKGFQYQETQY
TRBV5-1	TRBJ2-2	ASSLGWDPANTGELF
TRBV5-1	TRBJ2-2	ASSFEHTGELF
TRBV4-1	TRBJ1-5	ASSQDYSNQPQH
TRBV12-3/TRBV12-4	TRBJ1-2	ASRLGQVHGYT
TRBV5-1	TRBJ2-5	ASSPGNTGTPIETQY
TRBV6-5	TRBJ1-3	ASSYSPRDSGNTIY
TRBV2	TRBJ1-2	ASSEAGTPYT
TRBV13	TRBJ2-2	ASSAQLAGATGELF
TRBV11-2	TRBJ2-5	ASKLAGPETQY
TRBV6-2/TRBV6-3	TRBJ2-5	ASSYMAGGQETQY
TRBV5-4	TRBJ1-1	ASSFQGGTEAF
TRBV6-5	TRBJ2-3	ASSVSGGADTQY
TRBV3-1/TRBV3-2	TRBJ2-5	ASSQGGASRETQY
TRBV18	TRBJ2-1	ASSPRGELIRTYNEQF
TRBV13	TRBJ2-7	ASSLGDSFGQY
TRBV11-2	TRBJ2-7	ASSPWGYSYEQY
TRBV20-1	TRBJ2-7	SASDTRTGSDEQY
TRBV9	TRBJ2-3	ASSGGGPTDTQY
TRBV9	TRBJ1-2	ASSIGTGENYGYT
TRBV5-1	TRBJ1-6	ASSYGGTGDSPLH
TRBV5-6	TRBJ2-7	ASSLSGPRYEQY
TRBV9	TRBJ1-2	ASSVEGNYGYT
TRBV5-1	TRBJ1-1	ASSLETGGGEAF
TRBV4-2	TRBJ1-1	ASSKGLGTEAF
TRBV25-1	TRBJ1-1	ASSERNMNTEAF
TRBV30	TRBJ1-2	AWNRGRGYGYT
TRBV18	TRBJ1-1	ASSPAVSRGTEAF
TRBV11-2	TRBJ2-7	ASSLGPPTGGSSQY
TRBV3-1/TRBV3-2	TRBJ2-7	ASSLGGGEFYEQY
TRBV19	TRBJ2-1	ASSMGVGLEQF
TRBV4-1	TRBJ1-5	ASSQGPLGGDNQPQH
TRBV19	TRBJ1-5	ASSIGGVQPQH
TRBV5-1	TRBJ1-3	ASSFDSGNTIY
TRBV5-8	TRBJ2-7	ASSLTPGLESSYEQY
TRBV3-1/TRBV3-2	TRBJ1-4	ASSQRRTGTNEKLF
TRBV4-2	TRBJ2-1	ASSQKGRGDEQF
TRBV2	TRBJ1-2	ASRLLSGGADGYT
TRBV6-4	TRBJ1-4	ASSPTLGSEKLF